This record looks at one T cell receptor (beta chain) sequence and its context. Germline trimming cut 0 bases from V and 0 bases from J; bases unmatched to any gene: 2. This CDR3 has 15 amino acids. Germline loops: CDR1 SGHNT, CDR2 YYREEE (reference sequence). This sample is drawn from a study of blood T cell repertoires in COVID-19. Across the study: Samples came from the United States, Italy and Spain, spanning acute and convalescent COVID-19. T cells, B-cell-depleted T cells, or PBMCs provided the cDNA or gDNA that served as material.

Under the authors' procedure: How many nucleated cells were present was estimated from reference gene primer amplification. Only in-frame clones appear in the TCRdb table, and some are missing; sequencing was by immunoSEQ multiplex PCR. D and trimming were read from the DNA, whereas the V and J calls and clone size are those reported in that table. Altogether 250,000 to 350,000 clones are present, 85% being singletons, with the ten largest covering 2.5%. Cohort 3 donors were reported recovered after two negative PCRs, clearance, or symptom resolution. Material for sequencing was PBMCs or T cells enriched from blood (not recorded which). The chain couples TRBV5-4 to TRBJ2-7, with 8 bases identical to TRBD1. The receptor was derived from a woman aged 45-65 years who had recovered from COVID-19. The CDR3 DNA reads TGTGCCAGCAGCTTGGGACAGGGGAGCTCCTACGAGCAGTACTTC. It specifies CASSLGQGSSYEQYF.